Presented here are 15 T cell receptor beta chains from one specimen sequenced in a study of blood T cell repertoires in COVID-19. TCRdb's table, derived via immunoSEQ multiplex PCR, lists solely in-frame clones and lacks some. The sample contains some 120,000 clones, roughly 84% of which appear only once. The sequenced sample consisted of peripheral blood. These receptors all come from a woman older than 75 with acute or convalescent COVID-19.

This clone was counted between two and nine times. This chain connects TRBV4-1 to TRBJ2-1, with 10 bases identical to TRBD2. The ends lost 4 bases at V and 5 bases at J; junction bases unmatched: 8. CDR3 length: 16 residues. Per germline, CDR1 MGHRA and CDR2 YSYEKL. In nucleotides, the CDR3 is TGCGCCAGCAGCCCCAGGGAACTAGCGGGAAACAATGAGCAGTTCTTC. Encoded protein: CASSPRELAGNNEQFF.

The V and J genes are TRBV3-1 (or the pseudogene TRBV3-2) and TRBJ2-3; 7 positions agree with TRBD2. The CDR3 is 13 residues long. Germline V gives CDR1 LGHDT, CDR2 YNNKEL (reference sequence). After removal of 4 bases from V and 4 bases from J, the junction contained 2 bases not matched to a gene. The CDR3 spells CASSPRGADTQYF. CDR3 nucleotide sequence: TGTGCCAGCAGCCCCCGGGGGGCAGATACGCAGTATTTT.

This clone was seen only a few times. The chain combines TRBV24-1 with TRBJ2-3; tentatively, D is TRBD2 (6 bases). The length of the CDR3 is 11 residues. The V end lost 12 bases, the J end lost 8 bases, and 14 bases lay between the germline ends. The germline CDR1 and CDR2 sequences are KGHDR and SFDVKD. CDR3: CAAGTSGTQYF. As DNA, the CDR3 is TGTGCCGCGGGGACCTCGGGTACGCAGTATTTT.

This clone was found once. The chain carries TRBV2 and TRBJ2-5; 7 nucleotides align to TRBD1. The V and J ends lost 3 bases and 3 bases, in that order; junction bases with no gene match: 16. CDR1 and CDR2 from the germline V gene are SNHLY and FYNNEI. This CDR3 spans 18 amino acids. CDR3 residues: CASSDRQGMVGAKETQYF. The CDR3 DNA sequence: TGTGCCAGCAGTGATAGACAGGGAATGGTCGGGGCCAAAGAGACCCAGTACTTC.

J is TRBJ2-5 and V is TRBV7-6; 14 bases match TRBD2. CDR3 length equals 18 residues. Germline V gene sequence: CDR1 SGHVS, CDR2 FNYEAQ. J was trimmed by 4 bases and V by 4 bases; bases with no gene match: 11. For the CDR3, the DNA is TGTGCCAGCAGCTCCAACTACCGGACTAGCGGGGGGCCAGAGACCCAGTACTTC. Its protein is CASSSNYRTSGGPETQYF.

CDR3 amino acids: CASSHNGRVNTEAFF. The CDR3 DNA sequence: TGTGCCAGCAGCCATAACGGCAGGGTGAACACTGAAGCTTTCTTT. J is TRBJ1-1 and V is TRBV4-2; tentatively, D is TRBD1 (5 bases). Trimming pared 3 bases from V and 0 bases from J, leaving 11 bases between. CDR3 length equals 15 residues. Germline V gene data show CDR1 as LGHNA and CDR2 as YNFKEQ.

CDR3 residues: CASRPRTALGNTIYF. The CDR3 DNA reads as TGTGCCAGCAGGCCACGGACAGCCCTGGGAAACACCATATATTTT. This rearrangement joins TRBV7-2 to TRBJ1-3; tentatively, D is TRBD1 (6 bases). The germline V gene encodes CDR1 SGHTA and CDR2 FQGNSA. V was trimmed by 6 bases and J by 4 bases, leaving 16 bases between them. This CDR3 spans 15 amino acids.

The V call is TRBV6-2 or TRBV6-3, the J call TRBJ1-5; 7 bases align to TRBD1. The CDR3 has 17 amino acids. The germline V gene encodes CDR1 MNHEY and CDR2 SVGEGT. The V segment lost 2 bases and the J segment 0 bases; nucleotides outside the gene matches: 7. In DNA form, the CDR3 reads TGTGCCAGCAGTTACCGTGGGACAGATTATAGCAATCAGCCCCAGCATTTT. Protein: CASSYRGTDYSNQPQHF.

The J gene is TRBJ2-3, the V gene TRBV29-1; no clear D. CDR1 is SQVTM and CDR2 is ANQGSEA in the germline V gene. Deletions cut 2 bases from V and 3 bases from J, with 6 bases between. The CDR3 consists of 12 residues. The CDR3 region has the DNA TGCAGCGTTGAAATCGGGACAGATACGCAGTATTTT. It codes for CSVEIGTDTQYF.

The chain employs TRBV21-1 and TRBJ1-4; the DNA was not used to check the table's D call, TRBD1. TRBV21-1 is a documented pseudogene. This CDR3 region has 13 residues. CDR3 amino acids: CASSPGHLEKLFF. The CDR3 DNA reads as TGTGCCAGCAGCCCTGGACACCTGGAAAAACTGTTTTTT.

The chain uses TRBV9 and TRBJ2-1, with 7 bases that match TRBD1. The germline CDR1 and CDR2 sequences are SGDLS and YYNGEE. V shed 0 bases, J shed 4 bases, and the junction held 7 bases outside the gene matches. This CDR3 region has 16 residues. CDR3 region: CASSVGPAGGYNEQFF. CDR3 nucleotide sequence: TGTGCCAGCAGCGTAGGGCCGGCAGGGGGTTACAATGAGCAGTTCTTC.

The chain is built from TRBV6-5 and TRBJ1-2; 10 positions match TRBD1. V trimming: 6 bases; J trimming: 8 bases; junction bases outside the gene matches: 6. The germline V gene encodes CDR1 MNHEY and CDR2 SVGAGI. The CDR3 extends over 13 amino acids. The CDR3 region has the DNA TGTGCCAGCAGAGCCGGGACAGGGGAAGGCTACACCTTC. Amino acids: CASRAGTGEGYTF.

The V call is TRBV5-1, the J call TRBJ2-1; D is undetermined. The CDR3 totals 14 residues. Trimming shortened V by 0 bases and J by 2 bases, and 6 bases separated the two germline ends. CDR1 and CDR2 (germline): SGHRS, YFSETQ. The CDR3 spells CASSLAYPYNEQFF. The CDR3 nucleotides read TGCGCCAGCAGCTTGGCCTACCCCTACAATGAGCAGTTCTTC.

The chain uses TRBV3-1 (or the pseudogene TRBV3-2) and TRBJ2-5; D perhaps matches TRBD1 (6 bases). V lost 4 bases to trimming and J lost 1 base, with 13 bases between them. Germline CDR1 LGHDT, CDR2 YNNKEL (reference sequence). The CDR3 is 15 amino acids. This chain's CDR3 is CASSLQTGFQETQYF. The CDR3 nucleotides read TGTGCCAGCAGCCTACAGACAGGCTTCCAAGAGACCCAGTACTTC.

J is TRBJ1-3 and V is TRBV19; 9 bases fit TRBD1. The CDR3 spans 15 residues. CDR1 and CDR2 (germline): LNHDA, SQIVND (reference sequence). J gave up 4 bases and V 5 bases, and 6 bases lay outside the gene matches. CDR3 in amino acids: CASSGGQGIGNTIYF. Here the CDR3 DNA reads TGTGCCAGTAGTGGCGGACAGGGGATCGGAAACACCATATATTTT.